These T cell receptor beta chains were read from a single sample in a study of T cell responses to AZD1222 COVID-19 vaccine. Generated by immunoSEQ multiplex PCR, the TCRdb table keeps only in-frame clones and is missing some. Of roughly 100,000 clones in the sample, roughly 88% were seen once. Sequenced here: peripheral blood, sampled on day 0 of AZD1222 vaccination. These TCRs come from an adult in good health. CDR3s include the opening cysteine and the closing phenylalanine or tryptophan. Each record gives: J gene, D gene, V gene, clone size, CDR3 DNA, CDR3 protein. The D gene is left open where the match is weak. Size tells how often a clone was seen (once, few, many) or the class of an expanded clone, and some rows leave it out.

J gene: TRBJ2-6; D gene: .; V gene: TRBV7-2; clone size: .; CDR3 DNA: TGTGCCAGCAGCTTACAACGGGTCCTAACCTCTGGGGCCAACGTCCTGACTTTC; CDR3 protein: CASSLQRVLTSGANVLTF
J gene: TRBJ2-1; D gene: .; V gene: TRBV14; clone size: .; CDR3 DNA: TGTGCCAGCAGCCCAAGAATAGGCCTCTCGATCGACGGTAATGAGCAGTTCTTC; CDR3 protein: CASSPRIGLSIDGNEQFF
J gene: TRBJ1-6; D gene: .; V gene: TRBV7-9; clone size: .; CDR3 DNA: TGTGCCAGCAGCTTAGCGGGGGGTGTTCAGTCACCCCTCCACTTT; CDR3 protein: CASSLAGGVQSPLHF
J gene: TRBJ1-1; D gene: .; V gene: TRBV24-1; clone size: .; CDR3 DNA: TGTGCCACCAGTGATAGTAACCCCGGCTCTCAAGCTTTCTTT; CDR3 protein: CATSDSNPGSQAFF
J gene: TRBJ1-1; D gene: .; V gene: TRBV6-4; clone size: .; CDR3 DNA: TGTGCCAGCAGTGATCAGGGGTTGAACACTGAAGCTTTCTTT; CDR3 protein: CASSDQGLNTEAFF
J gene: TRBJ2-6; D gene: .; V gene: TRBV28; clone size: .; CDR3 DNA: TGTGCCAGCAGTCCAGGACTTGGAAGCCGCGTCCTGACTTTC; CDR3 protein: CASSPGLGSRVLTF
J gene: TRBJ1-2; D gene: TRBD1; V gene: TRBV19; clone size: .; CDR3 DNA: TGTGCCAGTAGTATAGACGACAGGGACCACAGCCATAACTATGGCTACACCTTC; CDR3 protein: CASSIDDRDHSHNYGYTF
J gene: TRBJ2-5; D gene: .; V gene: TRBV6-1; clone size: few; CDR3 DNA: TGTGCCAGCAGTGATTATGGGGGGTCCCAAGAGACCCAGTACTTC; CDR3 protein: CASSDYGGSQETQYF
J gene: TRBJ2-5; D gene: TRBD1; V gene: TRBV6-2/TRBV6-3; clone size: once; CDR3 DNA: TGTGCCAGCAGCCGAATAACTGGGACAGGGGGCCGGGAGACCCAGTACTTC; CDR3 protein: CASSRITGTGGRETQYF
J gene: TRBJ2-7; D gene: .; V gene: TRBV18; clone size: .; CDR3 DNA: TGTGCCAGCTCACCGAAGAGCTCCTACGAGCAGTACTTC; CDR3 protein: CASSPKSSYEQYF
J gene: TRBJ1-4; D gene: .; V gene: TRBV7-2; clone size: .; CDR3 DNA: TGTGCCAGCAGCTTAGGGGATTGGGATGAAAAACTGTTTTTT; CDR3 protein: CASSLGDWDEKLFF
J gene: TRBJ1-4; D gene: .; V gene: TRBV12-5; clone size: .; CDR3 DNA: TGTGCTAGTGGTTTCGATAGGGACGGCGTTGAAAAACTGTTTTTT; CDR3 protein: CASGFDRDGVEKLFF
J gene: TRBJ2-1; D gene: TRBD2; V gene: TRBV19; clone size: .; CDR3 DNA: TGTGCCAGTAGAACGGGACTATCCTCTGGGAACAATGAGCAGTTCTTC; CDR3 protein: CASRTGLSSGNNEQFF
J gene: TRBJ2-7; D gene: .; V gene: TRBV5-8; clone size: .; CDR3 DNA: TGTGCCAGCAGCCGGACCGAGGAGCAGTACTTC; CDR3 protein: CASSRTEEQYF
J gene: TRBJ2-2; D gene: .; V gene: TRBV7-9; clone size: .; CDR3 DNA: TGTGCCAGCAGCTTAGCGGGTTCCACCGGGGAGCTGTTTTTT; CDR3 protein: CASSLAGSTGELFF
J gene: TRBJ2-1; D gene: .; V gene: TRBV6-2/TRBV6-3; clone size: .; CDR3 DNA: TGTGCCAGCAGTTACTCGCCCGGGGGCGGGAATGAGCAGTTCTTC; CDR3 protein: CASSYSPGGGNEQFF
J gene: TRBJ2-2; D gene: TRBD2; V gene: TRBV5-1; clone size: .; CDR3 DNA: TGCGCCAGCAGCGCGGGAGAAACCGGGGAGCTGTTTTTT; CDR3 protein: CASSAGETGELFF
J gene: TRBJ2-5; D gene: .; V gene: TRBV6-6; clone size: .; CDR3 DNA: TGTGCCAGCAGCGAGCGACAGACGCAAGAGACCCAGTACTTC; CDR3 protein: CASSERQTQETQYF
J gene: TRBJ1-4; D gene: TRBD1; V gene: TRBV28; clone size: .; CDR3 DNA: TGTGCCAGCCACGACAGGGGTGGTGAAAAACTGTTTTTT; CDR3 protein: CASHDRGGEKLFF
J gene: TRBJ2-7; D gene: .; V gene: TRBV6-5; clone size: .; CDR3 DNA: TGTGCCAGCCAGAGGGAAGTGTACGAGCAGTACTTC; CDR3 protein: CASQREVYEQYF
J gene: TRBJ2-5; D gene: .; V gene: TRBV27; clone size: few; CDR3 DNA: TGTGCCAGCAGTTTATCGTCCCTTGTAGAGACCCAGTACTTC; CDR3 protein: CASSLSSLVETQYF
J gene: TRBJ1-1; D gene: .; V gene: TRBV5-1; clone size: .; CDR3 DNA: TGCGCCAGCTCGGAGGGCAGTTTTTCGAACACTGAAGCTTTCTTT; CDR3 protein: CASSEGSFSNTEAFF
J gene: TRBJ2-3; D gene: .; V gene: TRBV9; clone size: .; CDR3 DNA: TGTGCCAGCAGCGTAGGGGGAGGCGGGACTAGCACAGATACGCAGTATTTT; CDR3 protein: CASSVGGGGTSTDTQYF
J gene: TRBJ1-1; D gene: .; V gene: TRBV27; clone size: .; CDR3 DNA: TGTGCCAGCAGTCCCCTCCAGGGAATGAACACTGAAGCTTTCTTT; CDR3 protein: CASSPLQGMNTEAFF
J gene: TRBJ2-1; D gene: TRBD2; V gene: TRBV5-1; clone size: .; CDR3 DNA: TGCGCCAGCAGCTTGGCGGCAGGGAGGGGTCGGCGGTACAATGAGCAGTTCTTC; CDR3 protein: CASSLAAGRGRRYNEQFF
J gene: TRBJ1-5; D gene: .; V gene: TRBV20-1; clone size: .; CDR3 DNA: TGCAGTGTCAGTGACAGGAATCAGCCCCAGCATTTT; CDR3 protein: CSVSDRNQPQHF
J gene: TRBJ2-7; D gene: .; V gene: TRBV9; clone size: .; CDR3 DNA: TGTGCCAGCAGCGGGCCCGGGGAGAACGAGCAGTACTTC; CDR3 protein: CASSGPGENEQYF
J gene: TRBJ1-1; D gene: .; V gene: TRBV10-3; clone size: .; CDR3 DNA: TGTGCCATCAGTGAAGAGACGGATGTGAACACTGAAGCTTTCTTT; CDR3 protein: CAISEETDVNTEAFF